The clone carrying this T cell receptor beta chain has at least ten counts. The antigen is unknown. Individual cDNA molecules received unique molecular identifiers during library preparation. Each CDR3 protein gets one entry after TCRdb re-called the 5' RACE reads with MiXCR. Of more than 50,000 distinct CDR3 sequences listed, roughly an eighth are singletons. This entry belongs to a study of early T cells in non-severe SARS-CoV-2 infection. Looking at the study overall: The sequenced material was bulk RNA from unsorted whole blood, and its chains were unpaired. Findings and limits, study-wide: Private and CD4 specificities were missed by VDJdb matching, skewed to anti-spike CD8.

V was shortened by 2 bases and J by 8 bases, with 10 bases between the two germline ends. This CDR3 spans 13 amino acids. Per the germline V gene, CDR1 is LGHNT and CDR2 is FRNRAP. The sequenced material came from whole blood. The clonotype was recovered from an adult who was a healthcare worker with PCR-confirmed SARS-CoV-2 infection or an uninfected control (not recorded which). The gene calls are TRBV12-5 and TRBJ2-1; no clear D. The CDR3 DNA reads as TGTGCTAGTGGTTTGCCCGCTGGCGATGAGCAGTTCTTC. It is translated as CASGLPAGDEQFF.